The entry that follows covers one T cell receptor (beta chain) sequence. The antigen is not known. Libraries were prepared by immunoSEQ multiplex PCR; TCRdb keeps only in-frame clonotypes and omits some of them. The data hold under 85,000 clones, with over 85% observed a single time. The germline CDR1 and CDR2 sequences are LGHNT and FRNRAP. This CDR3 has 15 residues. The V segment lost 0 bases and the J segment 2 bases; nucleotides outside the gene matches: 3. These data belong to a study of OX40 agonist ivuxolimab in advanced cancers. Across the study: Patients treated during dose escalation were battling hepatocellular carcinoma, melanoma, renal cell or head and neck cancer. The dose-escalation cohort was roughly 84% male, with a mean age of approximately 61 years, ranging roughly 23 to 90.

The study's findings and limits: At 0.1-3.0 mg/kg, partial responders had clonal expansion among the lowest observed.

This TCR came from an adult with an advanced solid tumor such as melanoma, head and neck, liver or kidney cancer. The chain carries TRBV12-5 and TRBJ2-5; 7 bases align to TRBD2. The source was CD4+ or CD8+ T cells sorted from blood, collected in a trial of the OX40 agonist ivuxolimab. CDR3: CASGLVGTKQETQYF. The CDR3 nucleotides read TGTGCTAGTGGTTTGGTAGGGACTAAACAAGAGACCCAGTACTTC. The variable domain in full, with the rest retrieved from reference TRBV12-5 and TRBJ2-5, is DARVTQTPRHKVTEMGQEVTMRCQPILGHNTVFWYRQTMMQGLELLAYFRNRAPLDDSGMPKDRFSAEMPDATLATLKIQPSEPRDSAVYFCASGLVGTKQETQYFGPGTRLLVL.